Listed here are 20 T cell receptor beta chains from one sample, sequenced in a study of cytomegalovirus exposure and HLA in healthy donors (dated by TCRdb to 2017 to 2019). Library preparation employed the immunoSEQ multiplex PCR assay. For the multiplex PCR, a mixture combining 60 forward primers for TCR Vbeta segments and 13 reverse primers for TCR Jbeta segments was used. Drawn from immuneACCESS, this table holds only the in-frame rearrangements with V and J called that TCRdb kept. Clones are partly lost; checked studies trace under half to an unresolved V gene and leave the rest unexplained. Recorded for this sample are roughly 130,000 clones; 74% of them occurred a single time. 5.5% to 7.5% of the sample is in the top ten clones. The sample consisted of PBMCs. The origin of the receptors is a woman between 50 and 59 years old in good health and CMV-seropositive.

In nucleotides, the CDR3 is TGTGCCAGCGGGGCCAATGAGCAGTTCTTC. This gives the protein CASGANEQFF. The chain links TRBV2 to TRBJ2-1; possibly TRBD1 for D (5 bases). The CDR3 totals 10 residues. V lost 8 bases and J 6 bases, leaving 5 bases between the germline ends. The germline V gene has CDR1 SNHLY and CDR2 FYNNEI.

The V gene is TRBV5-6, the J gene TRBJ2-7, with 8 bases lining up with TRBD2. This CDR3 is built from 15 residues. The V and J ends lost 3 bases and 3 bases, in that order; junction bases with no gene match: 8. Germline assignment: CDR1 SGHDT and CDR2 YYEEEE. The CDR3 sequence is CASSYRGGRDYEQYF. The CDR3 nucleotides are TGTGCCAGCAGCTATCGGGGGGGGAGAGACTACGAGCAGTACTTC.

The sample holds many counts of this clone. The V gene is TRBV30, the J gene TRBJ1-4; TRBD1 is a possible D gene (5 bases). This CDR3 spans 12 amino acids. With 4 bases removed from V and 11 bases from J, the gap between germline ends came to 14 bases. Germline CDR1 GTSNPN, CDR2 SVGIG (reference sequence). The CDR3 bases are TGTGCCTGGATGGCGGGGGAAGGTAAACTGTTTTTT. Encoded protein: CAWMAGEGKLFF.

The chain couples TRBV5-1 to TRBJ1-1; 9 bases fit TRBD1. CDR3 length: 15 residues. V trimming: 4 bases; J trimming: 4 bases; junction bases outside the gene matches: 8. Germline V gene sequence: CDR1 SGHRS, CDR2 YFSETQ. The CDR3 DNA follows: TGCGCCAGCAGCCCGGGACAGGGCTGGGGCACTGAAGCTTTCTTT. It translates to CASSPGQGWGTEAFF.

The chain couples TRBV4-1 to TRBJ1-3; D is ambiguous. The V end lost 2 bases, the J end lost 9 bases, and 20 bases lay between the germline ends. The CDR3 length is 16 residues. The germline V gene encodes CDR1 MGHRA and CDR2 YSYEKL. The CDR3 reads CASSQPRPGGSGTIYF. The CDR3 DNA is TGCGCCAGCAGCCAACCCAGACCCGGCGGGTCGGGCACCATATATTTT.

This chain links TRBV7-9 with TRBJ2-7; possibly TRBD1 for D (6 bases). Germline CDR1 is SEHNR and CDR2 is FQNEAQ (reference sequence). There are 14 residues in the CDR3. Between the trimmed V and J ends, which lost 4 bases and 2 bases, there was a span of 12 bases. CDR3 amino acids: CASSSQGLTYEQYF. CDR3 coding DNA: TGTGCCAGCAGCTCGCAGGGGCTAACCTACGAGCAGTACTTC. Based on the CDR3 plus reference TRBV7-9 and TRBJ2-7, the full variable domain is DTGVSQNPRHKITKRGQNVTFRCDPISEHNRLYWYRQTLGQGPEFLTYFQNEAQLEKSRLLSDRFSAERPKGSFSTLEIQRTEQGDSAMYLCASSSQGLTYEQYFGPGTRLTVT.

The chain combines TRBV7-2 with TRBJ1-2; 7 bases align to TRBD1. Unmatched junction bases numbered 12, after V lost 1 base and J lost 7 bases. The CDR3 length is 16 residues. The V gene's germline CDR1 is SGHTA and CDR2 FQGNSA. The chain's CDR3 is CASSLGPDRAGGGYTF. The DNA of the CDR3 is TGTGCCAGCAGCTTAGGTCCCGACAGGGCAGGAGGTGGCTACACCTTC.

V is TRBV28 and J is TRBJ1-4, with D possibly TRBD1 on 6 matching bases. Germline CDR1 reads MDHEN; CDR2 reads SYDVKM. The CDR3 has 13 amino acids. The V gene lost 8 bases and the J gene lost 7 bases, with 14 bases spanning the gap. CDR3 nucleotides: TGTGCCAGCGAGGACAGCGCAACTGAAAAACTGTTTTTT. Residues: CASEDSATEKLFF.

The chain joins TRBV7-9 to TRBJ2-7; D possibly corresponds to TRBD1 (5 bases). Germline V gene data show CDR1 as SEHNR and CDR2 as FQNEAQ (reference sequence). This CDR3 comprises 12 residues. Here the CDR3 reads CSRLTASYEQYF. The DNA of the CDR3 is TGTTCCCGATTGACAGCAAGCTACGAGCAGTACTTC.

J is TRBJ1-1 and V is TRBV5-4, with D unclear. The CDR3 loop spans 17 amino acids. V lost 4 bases, J lost 5 bases, and 24 bases lay in between. Germline V CDR1 and CDR2: SGHNT, YYREEE (reference sequence). The CDR3 is CASSPEGLRTGRTEAFF. The CDR3 DNA sequence: TGTGCCAGCAGCCCTGAGGGATTACGAACTGGAAGGACTGAAGCTTTCTTT.

The chain is built from TRBV27 and TRBJ2-7; 8 bases align to TRBD1. The CDR3 has 13 amino acids. J gave up 5 bases and V 5 bases, and 5 bases lay outside the gene matches. Per germline, CDR1 MNHEY and CDR2 SMNVEV (reference sequence). CDR3 loop: CASSPLTGDEQYF. DNA for the CDR3: TGTGCCAGCAGTCCCTTGACAGGGGACGAGCAGTACTTC.

The chain carries TRBV10-1 and TRBJ1-5, with D maybe TRBD1 (5 bases). Trimming cost V 2 bases and J 7 bases, with 21 bases left between them. CDR1 and CDR2 (germline): WNHNN, SYGVQD (reference sequence). This CDR3 is 17 amino acids long. As DNA, the CDR3 is TGCGCCAGCAGTGAGCCCCCTGGCGGCAGGGAGGGGCAGCCCCAGCATTTT. Translated, it gives CASSEPPGGREGQPQHF.

The V gene is TRBV15, the J gene TRBJ1-5; D is possibly TRBD1 (6 bases). The CDR3 loop spans 14 amino acids. Germline V lookup: CDR1 LNHNV, CDR2 YYDKDF (reference sequence). V shed 1 base and J shed 6 bases, with 10 bases lying between them. DNA for the CDR3: TGTGCCACCAGCAGAGGGACAGAGGGTCAGCCCCAGCATTTT. This encodes CATSRGTEGQPQHF.

The chain uses TRBV12-5 and TRBJ2-4; D unresolved. Trimming removed 2 bases at V and 8 bases at J, with 16 bases between. This CDR3 is 15 amino acids long. Germline V gene data show CDR1 as LGHNT and CDR2 as FRNRAP. The CDR3, as DNA: TGTGCTAGTGGTTTGTTACCCCCCGCCTCGGACATTCAGTACTTC. Translated: CASGLLPPASDIQYF.

This clone has a handful of counts. V is TRBV6-5 and J is TRBJ2-4; D may be TRBD2 (5 bases). The V end was cut by 5 bases, the J end by 8 bases, with 16 bases between. This CDR3 region has 14 residues. The germline CDR1 and CDR2 sequences are MNHEY and SVGAGI. CDR3 sequence reads: CASSIGQPGDIQYF. Written as DNA, the CDR3 is TGTGCCAGCAGTATCGGCCAGCCCGGGGACATTCAGTACTTC.

This clone was counted between two and nine times. V usage is TRBV7-9 and J usage is TRBJ1-2, with TRBD1 as a possible D gene (5 bases). From germline, CDR1 is SEHNR and CDR2 FQNEAQ (reference sequence). There are 13 residues in the CDR3. CDR3 nucleotides: TGTGTTACGGGGAGGGACTCTAACTATGGCTACACCTTC. Residues: CVTGRDSNYGYTF.

The CDR3 DNA is TGTGCCAGCAGCATGGACAGGGTGCCATATATCAATGAGCAGTTCTTC. Translation gives CASSMDRVPYINEQFF. This sequence joins TRBV6-6 and TRBJ2-1; 8 bases line up with TRBD1. The CDR3 contains 16 residues. The junction had 13 bases not matched to a gene; V was cut back by 6 bases and J by 6 bases. Germline V gene sequence: CDR1 MNHNY, CDR2 SVGAGI (reference sequence).

The rearrangement joins TRBV5-8 to TRBJ1-2; a possible D gene is TRBD1 (6 bases). The CDR3 runs to 14 residues. Germline V lookup: CDR1 SGHTS, CDR2 YDEGEE. Trimming removed 4 bases at V and 10 bases at J, with 20 bases between. The CDR3 DNA reads as TGTGCCAGCAGCCCAGGGACAAAGCATGCTCCCTACACCTTC. It encodes CASSPGTKHAPYTF.

This clone was counted a few times. This sequence joins TRBV9 and TRBJ1-1; maybe TRBD1 (6 bases). The V end lost 0 bases, the J end lost 5 bases, and 14 bases lay between the germline ends. The CDR3 is 15 amino acids. Germline V gene data show CDR1 as SGDLS and CDR2 as YYNGEE. CDR3 loop: CASSVGDIDGTEAFF. DNA of the CDR3: TGTGCCAGCAGCGTAGGGGACATCGACGGGACTGAAGCTTTCTTT.

In its sample, this clone was seen once. This sequence joins TRBV7-9 and TRBJ2-1; 7 nucleotides match TRBD1. This CDR3 has 12 amino acids. Per germline, CDR1 SEHNR and CDR2 FQNEAQ (reference sequence). J was trimmed by 13 bases and V by 1 base; bases with no gene match: 4. As DNA, the CDR3 is TGTGCCAGCAGCTTAGAGGGGGCCCCCCAGTTCTTC. Its translation is CASSLEGAPQFF.